This T cell receptor beta chain was retrieved from a study of shared clonotypes between healthy human individuals. Study findings and constraints: Donor scarcity curtailed the genetic and exposure-history diversity represented herein.

Per germline, CDR1 MNHEY and CDR2 SVGAGI. Trimming cost V 2 bases and J 2 bases, with 9 bases left between them. The CDR3 consists of 14 residues. In the original processing: ImmunoSEQ output lacked quality scores and full-length reads, limiting matched filtering. Profiling relied on immunoSEQ multiplex PCR, and the TCRdb table lists in-frame clones only, not all of them. Clonal size and the V and J genes are those of that table, whereas D and trimming came from the DNA. The table lists over 300,000 clones, about nine tenths of them singletons. A note on this clone: No antigen is known for it.

This receptor was obtained from a man younger than 35 in good health. Input material: memory CD8+ T cells sorted from blood. Subset in this sample: CD45RO+ cells pooled with CCR7-negative TemRA cells. The rearrangement links TRBV6-5 to TRBJ2-5; unclear D gene. The CDR3 DNA sequence: TGTGCCAGCAGTTACCGGGCCCGGCAAGAGACCCAGTACTTC. This encodes CASSYRARQETQYF.